This T cell receptor beta chain was observed in a study of OX40 agonist ivuxolimab in advanced cancers. V shed 4 bases and J 5 bases; nucleotides not matched to a gene: 8. Germline V CDR1 and CDR2: SGHNT, YYREEE (reference sequence). The CDR3 length is 16 residues. Produced via immunoSEQ multiplex PCR; TCRdb's table is partial and in-frame only. The top ten clones hold approximately 0.76% of a sample with about 64,000 clones, approximately 90% of them seen once. This sample comprised CD4+ or CD8+ T cells sorted from blood, obtained in a trial of the OX40 agonist ivuxolimab. V usage is TRBV5-4 and J usage is TRBJ2-1; 11 bases are shared with TRBD2. The sequence was obtained from an adult with an advanced solid tumor such as melanoma, head and neck, liver or kidney cancer. In DNA form, the CDR3 reads TGTGCCAGCAGCCCACGGACTAGCGGGCTTAACAATGAGCAGTTCTTC. It is translated as CASSPRTSGLNNEQFF.